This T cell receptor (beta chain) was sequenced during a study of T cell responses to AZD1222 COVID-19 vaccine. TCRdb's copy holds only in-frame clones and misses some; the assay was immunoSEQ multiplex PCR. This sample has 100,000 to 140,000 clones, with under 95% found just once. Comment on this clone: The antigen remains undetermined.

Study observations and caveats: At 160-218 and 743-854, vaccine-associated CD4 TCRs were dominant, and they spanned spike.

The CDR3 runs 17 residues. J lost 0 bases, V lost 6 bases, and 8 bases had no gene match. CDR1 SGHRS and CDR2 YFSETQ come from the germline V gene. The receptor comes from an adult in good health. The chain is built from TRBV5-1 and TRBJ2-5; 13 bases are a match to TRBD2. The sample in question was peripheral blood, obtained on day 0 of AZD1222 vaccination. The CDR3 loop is CASKETSGGLYQETQYF. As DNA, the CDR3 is TGCGCCAGCAAGGAGACTAGCGGGGGGCTGTACCAAGAGACCCAGTACTTC.